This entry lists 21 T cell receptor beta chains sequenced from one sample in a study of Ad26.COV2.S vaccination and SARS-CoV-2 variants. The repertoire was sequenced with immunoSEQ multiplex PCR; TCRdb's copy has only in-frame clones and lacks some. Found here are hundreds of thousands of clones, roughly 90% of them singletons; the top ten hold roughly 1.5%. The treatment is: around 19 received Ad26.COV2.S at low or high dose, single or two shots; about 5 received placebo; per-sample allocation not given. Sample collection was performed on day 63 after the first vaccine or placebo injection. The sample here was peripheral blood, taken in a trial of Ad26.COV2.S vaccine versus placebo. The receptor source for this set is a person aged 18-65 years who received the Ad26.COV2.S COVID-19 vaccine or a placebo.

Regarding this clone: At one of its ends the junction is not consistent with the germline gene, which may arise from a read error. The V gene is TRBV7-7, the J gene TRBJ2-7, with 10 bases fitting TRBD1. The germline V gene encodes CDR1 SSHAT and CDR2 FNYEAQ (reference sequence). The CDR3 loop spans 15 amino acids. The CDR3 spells CASSLGQGGYYEQYF. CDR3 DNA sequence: TGTGCTAGCAGCTTAGGACAGGGGGGTTACTACGAGCAGTACTTC. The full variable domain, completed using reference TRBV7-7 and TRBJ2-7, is GAGVSQSPRYKVTKRGQDVTLRCDPISSHATLYWYQQALGQGPEFLTYFNYEAQPDKSGLPSDRFSAERPEGSISTLTIQRTEQRDSAMYRCASSLGQGGYYEQYFGPGTRLTVT.

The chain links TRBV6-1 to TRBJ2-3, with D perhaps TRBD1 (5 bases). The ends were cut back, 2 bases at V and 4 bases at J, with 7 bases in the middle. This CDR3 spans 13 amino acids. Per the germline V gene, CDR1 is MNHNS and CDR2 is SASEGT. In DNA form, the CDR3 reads TGTGCCAGCAGTGAACAGGGCCCAGATACGCAGTATTTT. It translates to CASSEQGPDTQYF.

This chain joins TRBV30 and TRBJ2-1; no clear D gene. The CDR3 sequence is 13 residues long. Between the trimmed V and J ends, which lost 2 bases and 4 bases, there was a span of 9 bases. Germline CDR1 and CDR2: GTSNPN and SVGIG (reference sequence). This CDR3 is CAWSLPNYNEQFF. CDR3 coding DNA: TGTGCCTGGAGTCTACCAAATTACAATGAGCAGTTCTTC.

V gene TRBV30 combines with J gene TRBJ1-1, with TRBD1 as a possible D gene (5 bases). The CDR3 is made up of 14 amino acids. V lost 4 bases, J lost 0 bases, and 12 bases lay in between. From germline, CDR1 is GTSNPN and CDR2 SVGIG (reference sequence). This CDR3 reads CAWNAGTLNTEAFF. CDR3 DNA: TGTGCCTGGAACGCCGGGACCTTGAACACTGAAGCTTTCTTT.

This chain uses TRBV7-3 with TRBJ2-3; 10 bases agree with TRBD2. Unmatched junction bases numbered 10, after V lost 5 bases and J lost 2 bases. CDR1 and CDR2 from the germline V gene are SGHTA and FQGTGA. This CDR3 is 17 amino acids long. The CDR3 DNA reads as TGTGCCAGCAGCAGGGTAGCGGGGGGCCTCTACACAGATACGCAGTATTTT. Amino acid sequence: CASSRVAGGLYTDTQYF.

This CDR3 reads CASSYRTLYGYTF. The CDR3 DNA follows: TGTGCCAGCAGCTACCGGACCCTCTATGGCTACACCTTC. V is TRBV14 and J is TRBJ1-2; no definite D call. This CDR3 is 13 amino acids long. Trimming pared 5 bases from V and 4 bases from J, leaving 11 bases between. Germline V gives CDR1 SGHDN, CDR2 FVKESK.

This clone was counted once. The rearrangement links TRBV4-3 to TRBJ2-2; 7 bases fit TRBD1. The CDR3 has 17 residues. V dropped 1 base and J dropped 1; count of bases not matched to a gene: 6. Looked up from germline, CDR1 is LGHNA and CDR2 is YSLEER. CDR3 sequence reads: CASSQVEQGMNTGELFF. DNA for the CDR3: TGCGCCAGCAGCCAAGTGGAACAGGGGATGAACACCGGGGAGCTGTTTTTT.

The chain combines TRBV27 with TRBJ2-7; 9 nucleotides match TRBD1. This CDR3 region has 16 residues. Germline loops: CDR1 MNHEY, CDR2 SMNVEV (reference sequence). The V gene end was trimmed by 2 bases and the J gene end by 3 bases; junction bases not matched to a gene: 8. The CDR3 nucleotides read TGTGCCAGCAGTTTAGCTGGGACAGGGACCCTCTACGAGCAGTACTTC. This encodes CASSLAGTGTLYEQYF.

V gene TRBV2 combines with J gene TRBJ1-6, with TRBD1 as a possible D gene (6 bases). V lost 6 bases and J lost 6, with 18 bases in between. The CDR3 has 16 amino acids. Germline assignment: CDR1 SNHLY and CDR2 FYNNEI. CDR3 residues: CASSEPGGVFNSPLHF. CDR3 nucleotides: TGTGCCAGCAGCGAGCCGGGGGGCGTATTTAATTCACCCCTCCACTTT.

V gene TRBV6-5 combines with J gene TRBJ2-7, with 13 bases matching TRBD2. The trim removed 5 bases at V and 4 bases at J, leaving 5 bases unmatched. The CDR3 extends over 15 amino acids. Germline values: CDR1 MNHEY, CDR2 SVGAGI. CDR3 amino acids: CASSTGLAGVYEQYF. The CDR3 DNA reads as TGTGCCAGCAGTACCGGACTAGCGGGAGTATACGAGCAGTACTTC.

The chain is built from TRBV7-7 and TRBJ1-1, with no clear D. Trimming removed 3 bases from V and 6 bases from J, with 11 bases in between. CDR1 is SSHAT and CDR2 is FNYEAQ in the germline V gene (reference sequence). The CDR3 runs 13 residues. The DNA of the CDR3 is TGTGCCAGCAGCTTGGATCTGAATTCTGAAGCTTTCTTT. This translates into CASSLDLNSEAFF. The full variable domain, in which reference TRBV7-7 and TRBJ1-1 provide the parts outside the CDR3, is GAGVSQSPRYKVTKRGQDVTLRCDPISSHATLYWYQQALGQGPEFLTYFNYEAQPDKSGLPSDRFSAERPEGSISTLTIQRTEQRDSAMYRCASSLDLNSEAFFGQGTRLTVV.

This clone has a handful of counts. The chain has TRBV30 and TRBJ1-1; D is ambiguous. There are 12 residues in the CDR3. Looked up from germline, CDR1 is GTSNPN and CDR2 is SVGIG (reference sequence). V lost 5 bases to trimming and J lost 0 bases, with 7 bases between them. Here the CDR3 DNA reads TGTGCCTGGGGGGTCATGAACACTGAAGCTTTCTTT. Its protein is CAWGVMNTEAFF.

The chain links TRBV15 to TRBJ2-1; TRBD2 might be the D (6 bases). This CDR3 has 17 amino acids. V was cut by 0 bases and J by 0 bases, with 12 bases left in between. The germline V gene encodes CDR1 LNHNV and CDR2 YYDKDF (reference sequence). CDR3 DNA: TGTGCCACCAGCAGAGATCCCCGGCGGGGCTCCTACAATGAGCAGTTCTTC. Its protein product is CATSRDPRRGSYNEQFF.

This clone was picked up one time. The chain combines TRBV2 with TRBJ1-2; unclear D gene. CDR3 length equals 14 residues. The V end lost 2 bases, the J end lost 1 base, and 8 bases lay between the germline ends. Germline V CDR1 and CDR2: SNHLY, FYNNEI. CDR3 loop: CASSEHGSNYGYTF. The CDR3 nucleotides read TGTGCCAGCAGTGAACACGGCAGTAACTATGGCTACACCTTC. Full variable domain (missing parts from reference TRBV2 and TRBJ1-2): EPEVTQTPSHQVTQMGQEVILRCVPISNHLYFYWYRQILGQKVEFLVSFYNNEISEKSEIFDDQFSVERPDGSNFTLKIRSTKLEDSAMYFCASSEHGSNYGYTFGSGTRLTVV.

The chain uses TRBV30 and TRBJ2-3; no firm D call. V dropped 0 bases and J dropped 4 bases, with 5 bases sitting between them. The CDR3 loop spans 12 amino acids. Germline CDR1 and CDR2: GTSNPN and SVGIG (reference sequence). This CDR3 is CAWSVSSDTQYF. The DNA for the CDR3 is TGTGCCTGGAGTGTAAGCTCAGATACGCAGTATTTT. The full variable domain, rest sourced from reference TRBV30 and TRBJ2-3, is SQTIHQWPATLVQPVGSPLSLECTVEGTSNPNLYWYRQAAGRGLQLLFYSVGIGQISSEVPQNLSASRPQDRQFILSSKKLLLSDSGFYLCAWSVSSDTQYFGPGTRLTVL.

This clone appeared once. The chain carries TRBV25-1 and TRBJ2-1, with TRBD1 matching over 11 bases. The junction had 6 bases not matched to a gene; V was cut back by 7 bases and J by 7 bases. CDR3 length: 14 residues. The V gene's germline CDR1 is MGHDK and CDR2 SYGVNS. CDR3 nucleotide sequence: TGTGCCAGCACCTGGACAGGGGGCGGGAATGAGCAGTTCTTC. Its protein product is CASTWTGGGNEQFF.

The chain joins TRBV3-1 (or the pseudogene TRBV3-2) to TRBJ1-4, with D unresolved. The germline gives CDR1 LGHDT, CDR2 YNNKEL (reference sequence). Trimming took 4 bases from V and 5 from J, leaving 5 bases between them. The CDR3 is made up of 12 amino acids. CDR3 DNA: TGTGCCAGCAGCCGGGGAAATGAAAAACTGTTTTTT. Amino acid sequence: CASSRGNEKLFF.

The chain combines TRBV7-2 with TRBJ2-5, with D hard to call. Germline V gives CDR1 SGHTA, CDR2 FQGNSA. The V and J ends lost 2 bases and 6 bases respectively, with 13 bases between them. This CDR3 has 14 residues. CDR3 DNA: TGTGCCAGCAGCTTACCCTCCCAGCCTAAGACCCAGTACTTC. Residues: CASSLPSQPKTQYF.

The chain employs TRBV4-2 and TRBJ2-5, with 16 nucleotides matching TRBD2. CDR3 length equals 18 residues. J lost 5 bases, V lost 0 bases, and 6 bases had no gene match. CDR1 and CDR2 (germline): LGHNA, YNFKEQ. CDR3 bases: TGTGCCAGCAGCCAAGAGGGGACTAGCGGGGGGGCCGGTGAGACCCAGTACTTC. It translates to CASSQEGTSGGAGETQYF.

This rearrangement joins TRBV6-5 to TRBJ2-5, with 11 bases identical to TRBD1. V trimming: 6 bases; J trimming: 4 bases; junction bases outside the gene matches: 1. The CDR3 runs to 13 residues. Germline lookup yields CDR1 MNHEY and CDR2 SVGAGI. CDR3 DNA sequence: TGTGCCAGCAGGGGGACAGGGGGAGAGACCCAGTACTTC. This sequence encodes CASRGTGGETQYF.

This chain's CDR3 is CASSSTPQSREKLFF. The CDR3 nucleotides are TGTGCCAGCAGCTCAACCCCCCAGAGCAGGGAAAAACTGTTTTTT. The genes are TRBV11-2 and TRBJ1-4; unclear D gene. CDR1 and CDR2 (germline): SGHAT, FQNNGV. The germline V and J ends were trimmed by 4 bases and 8 bases, with 17 bases remaining between them. This CDR3 is built from 15 residues.